The rows below give T cell receptor beta chains drawn from one sample of a study of blood T cell repertoires in COVID-19. Here immunoSEQ multiplex PCR was the method, and the copy in TCRdb shows in-frame clones only, minus some. The repertoire holds fewer than 300,000 clones, with more than 75% as singletons. Specimen: PBMCs or T cells enriched from blood (not recorded which). These receptors were taken from a man younger than 35 who had recovered from COVID-19. The CDR3 runs from the conserved cysteine through the conserved F or W. The D gene is left open where the match is weak. Clone size is given for some rows only: seen once, a few or many times, or a class if the clone is expanded.

TGTGCCAGCAGTTTATATGGCCCGAGGAGCAATCAGCCCCAGCATTTT,CASSLYGPRSNQPQHF,.,once,TRBJ1-5,TRBV27
TGTGCCAGCAGTTCTCCCGGGGAGCTGTTTTTT,CASSSPGELFF,.,once,TRBJ2-2,TRBV2
TGTGCCAGCAGCCAGGAAGCGGGGGGCGTTTACAATGAGCAGTTCTTC,CASSQEAGGVYNEQFF,TRBD2,.,TRBJ2-1,TRBV5-4
TGCGCCAGTTCGACAGGGCCCGCCGACGAGCAGTACTTC,CASSTGPADEQYF,TRBD1,few,TRBJ2-7,TRBV10-1
TGCGCCAGCAGTGAGGGCAGGTTCTTAGCCAAAAACATTCAGTACTTC,CASSEGRFLAKNIQYF,.,.,TRBJ2-4,TRBV10-2
TGCGCCAGCAGCTCTACCGGGACATTCGCGAACACCGGGGAGCTGTTTTTT,CASSSTGTFANTGELFF,.,once,TRBJ2-2,TRBV5-1
TGTGCCAGCTCACCAGCGCAGGGCTCCCGGAACACTGAAGCTTTCTTT,CASSPAQGSRNTEAFF,.,.,TRBJ1-1,TRBV18
TGTGCCTGGTATCCGGGACAGAGAGACACCGGGGAGCTGTTTTTT,CAWYPGQRDTGELFF,TRBD1,once,TRBJ2-2,TRBV30
TGTGCCAGCAGCTTAGCGGCAGGGAACTCCTACGAGCAGTACTTC,CASSLAAGNSYEQYF,.,once,TRBJ2-7,TRBV7-2
TGTGCCAGCAGCTTAGGAAGCGGGAGTTCAACAGAGACCCAGTACTTC,CASSLGSGSSTETQYF,TRBD2,.,TRBJ2-5,TRBV11-2
TGTGCCAGCAGGGACCTGGTAGGCCAGGGGGCAGGGAGCAATCAGCCCCAGCATTTT,CASRDLVGQGAGSNQPQHF,TRBD1,.,TRBJ1-5,TRBV27
TGTGCCAGCAGCCAAGACCACAGGTACACCATATATTTT,CASSQDHRYTIYF,.,.,TRBJ1-3,TRBV3-1/TRBV3-2
TGTGCCAGCAGTTTTTTGGACAGAGGCACCGGGGAGCTGTTTTTT,CASSFLDRGTGELFF,.,.,TRBJ2-2,TRBV28
TGCGCCAGCAGTCCCACGGGACTAGCGGACTACGAGCAGTACTTC,CASSPTGLADYEQYF,TRBD2,.,TRBJ2-7,TRBV10-1
TGTGCCAGCAGCGTAGTTCCCCAACACACAGATACGCAGTATTTT,CASSVVPQHTDTQYF,.,.,TRBJ2-3,TRBV9
TGCGCCAGCAGCCTCCAGTTAATGAACACTGAAGCTTTCTTT,CASSLQLMNTEAFF,.,few,TRBJ1-1,TRBV4-1
TGTGCCAGCAGTTTTAGCGCAGGGGCATCCTCCGAGCAGTACTTC,CASSFSAGASSEQYF,.,.,TRBJ2-7,TRBV25-1